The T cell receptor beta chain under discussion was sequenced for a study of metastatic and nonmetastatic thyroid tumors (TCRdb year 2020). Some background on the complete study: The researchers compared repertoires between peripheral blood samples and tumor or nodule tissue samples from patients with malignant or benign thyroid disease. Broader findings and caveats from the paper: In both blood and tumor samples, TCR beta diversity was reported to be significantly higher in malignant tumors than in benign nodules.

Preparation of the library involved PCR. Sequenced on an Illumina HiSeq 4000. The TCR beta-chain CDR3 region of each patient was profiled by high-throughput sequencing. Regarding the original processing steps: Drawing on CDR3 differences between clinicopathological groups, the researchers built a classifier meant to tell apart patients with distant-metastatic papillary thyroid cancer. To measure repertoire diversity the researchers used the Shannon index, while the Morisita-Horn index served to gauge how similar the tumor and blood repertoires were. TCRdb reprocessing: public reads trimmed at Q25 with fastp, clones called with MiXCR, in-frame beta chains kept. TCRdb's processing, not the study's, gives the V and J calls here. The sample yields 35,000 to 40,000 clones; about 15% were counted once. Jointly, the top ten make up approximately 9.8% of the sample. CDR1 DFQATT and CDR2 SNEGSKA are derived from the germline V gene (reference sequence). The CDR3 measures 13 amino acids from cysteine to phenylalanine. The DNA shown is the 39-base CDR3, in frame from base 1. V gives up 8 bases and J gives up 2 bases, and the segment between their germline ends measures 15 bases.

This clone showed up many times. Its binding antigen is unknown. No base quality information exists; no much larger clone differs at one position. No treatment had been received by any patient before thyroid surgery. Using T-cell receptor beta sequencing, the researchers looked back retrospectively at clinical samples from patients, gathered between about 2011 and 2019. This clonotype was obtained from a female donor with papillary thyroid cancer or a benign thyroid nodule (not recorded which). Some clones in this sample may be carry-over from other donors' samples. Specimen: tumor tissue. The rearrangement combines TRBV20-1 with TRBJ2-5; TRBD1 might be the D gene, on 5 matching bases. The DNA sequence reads TGCAGTACCAATGCAGGGAATCAAGAGACCCAGTACTTC. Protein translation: CSTNAGNQETQYF.